Below are 31 T cell receptor beta chains sequenced from a single sample in a study of regulatory T cells in long-lasting Graves disease. According to the study, TCR beta libraries were built with iRepertoire HTBI primers and CDR3-region Arm-PCR. TCRdb re-derived calls from the multiplex PCR reads in MiXCR, one entry per CDR3 protein. The sample records roughly 450,000 distinct CDR3 sequences, around 22% being singletons. Stated time point: persistent/refractory GD, antithyroid drugs over 5 years with positive TRAb. Extracted PBMC RNA gave rise to the TCR library. The starting material was peripheral blood mononuclear cells (PBMCs), obtained when the disease was refractory, from a patient treated with antithyroid drugs. The receptors come from a female donor with Graves disease.

This clonotype occurred a few times. The chain recombines TRBV2 with TRBJ2-2; TRBD1 might be the D (6 bases). Germline lookup yields CDR1 SNHLY and CDR2 FYNNEI. V lost 4 bases and J 5 bases, leaving 14 bases between the germline ends. This CDR3 region has 15 residues. Here the CDR3 DNA reads TGTGCCAGCAGTGCCTCGGGGACACCAACCGGGGAGCTGTTTTTT. It yields the protein CASSASGTPTGELFF.

This clonotype was detected only a few times. CDR3 coding DNA: TGTGCCAGCAGCTTAACAACACAGAATCAGCCCCAGCATTTT. This codes for CASSLTTQNQPQHF. The rearrangement links TRBV11-2 to TRBJ1-5; unclear D gene. The CDR3 has 14 amino acids. V lost 2 bases and J lost 4, with 9 bases in between. Germline values: CDR1 SGHAT, CDR2 FQNNGV.

The V gene is TRBV24-1, the J gene TRBJ2-4; either TRBD1 or TRBD2 may fit D (5 bases each). Deletions cut 2 bases from V and 3 bases from J, with 10 bases between. The CDR3 consists of 15 residues. Germline CDR1 KGHDR, CDR2 SFDVKD. CDR3 sequence: CATSDSRDGKNIQYF. The CDR3 DNA follows: TGTGCCACCAGTGATTCTCGGGACGGCAAAAACATTCAGTACTTC.

This clonotype has only a few counts. The J gene is TRBJ2-6, the V gene TRBV7-9; TRBD1 matches at 7 bases. V was clipped by 5 bases and J by 0 bases; unmatched bases: 7. The CDR3 is 17 residues long. In germline, CDR1 is SEHNR, CDR2 FQNEAQ (reference sequence). The CDR3: CASSKTSGGSGANVLTF. The CDR3 coding sequence is TGTGCCAGCAGCAAAACTTCAGGGGGCTCTGGGGCCAACGTCCTGACTTTC.

This clonotype was found many times. This rearrangement joins TRBV6-9 to TRBJ2-7; TRBD1 agrees at 8 bases. Germline V gives CDR1 MNHGY, CDR2 SVAAGI. The CDR3 is made up of 15 amino acids. The J segment lost 5 bases and the V segment lost 3 bases, leaving 9 bases of the junction unmatched. The DNA of the CDR3 is TGTGCCAGCAGTTACTCCTGGACAGGGAAAAACGAGCAGTACTTC. Translated, it gives CASSYSWTGKNEQYF.

This clonotype was picked up a small number of times. The rearrangement uses TRBV2 and TRBJ1-5; D is perhaps TRBD1 (5 bases). Trimming took off 7 bases at V and 0 bases at J, with 13 bases between the two ends. In germline, CDR1 is SNHLY, CDR2 FYNNEI. CDR3 length equals 15 residues. The chain's CDR3 is CASNRQTVSNQPQHF. In nucleotides, the CDR3 is TGTGCCAGCAACCGTCAGACAGTTAGCAATCAGCCCCAGCATTTT.

This clonotype was counted between two and nine times. The chain has TRBV19 and TRBJ1-1; TRBD1 might be the D (6 bases). V was pared by 4 bases and J by 6 bases, with 9 bases between. The CDR3 sequence is 12 residues long. Germline assignment: CDR1 LNHDA and CDR2 SQIVND (reference sequence). CDR3 sequence (DNA): TGTGCCAGTAGTAAGGGGGAGCCTGAAGCTTTCTTT. It translates to CASSKGEPEAFF.

The V and J genes are TRBV7-2 and TRBJ2-7, with 8 bases lining up with TRBD2. Looked up from germline, CDR1 is SGHTA and CDR2 is FQGNSA. V shed 5 bases and J 9 bases; nucleotides not matched to a gene: 12. The CDR3 runs 14 residues. CDR3 protein: CASSKGAGADGQYF. Here the CDR3 DNA reads TGTGCCAGCAGCAAAGGAGCGGGAGCGGATGGGCAGTACTTC.

In its sample, this clonotype was seen many times. The rearrangement links TRBV11-2 to TRBJ2-7, with 7 positions matching TRBD2. The germline V gene has CDR1 SGHAT and CDR2 FQNNGV. V shed 1 base, J shed 5 bases, and the junction held 8 bases outside the gene matches. The CDR3 has 15 residues. CDR3 nucleotides: TGTGCCAGCAGCTTAGCGGGCGGGAGTGGCGACGAGCAGTACTTC. Protein product: CASSLAGGSGDEQYF.

The chain couples TRBV29-1 to TRBJ2-7; possible D gene TRBD2, 6 bases. Germline lookup yields CDR1 SQVTM and CDR2 ANQGSEA. The CDR3 is 16 residues long. V lost 4 bases and J lost 0, with 19 bases in between. The CDR3 DNA reads as TGCAGCGTTGTTCCGCCGGGCGGGGTGAGCTCCTACGAGCAGTACTTC. Its protein is CSVVPPGGVSSYEQYF.

This clonotype was recorded at least ten times. The chain couples TRBV15 to TRBJ1-2; D remains ambiguous. The V gene's germline CDR1 is LNHNV and CDR2 YYDKDF (reference sequence). V was shortened by 0 bases and J by 2 bases, with 13 bases between the two germline ends. The CDR3 consists of 16 residues. As DNA, the CDR3 is TGTGCCACCAGCAGAGACTCCTATTCCCTGAACTATGGCTACACCTTC. Encoded protein: CATSRDSYSLNYGYTF.

V and J are TRBV6-1 and TRBJ1-4; D is undetermined. Germline V gene data show CDR1 as MNHNS and CDR2 as SASEGT. The length of the CDR3 is 14 residues. V lost 8 bases and J lost 4, with 14 bases in between. Here the CDR3 reads CASSPRSFNEKLFF. In DNA form, the CDR3 reads TGTGCCAGCTCCCCCCGGAGCTTTAATGAAAAACTGTTTTTT.

As DNA, the CDR3 is TGTGCCAGCAGTACCGGGACAACTCGTGGCTACACCTTC. Translating it yields CASSTGTTRGYTF. The chain employs TRBV12-3 or TRBV12-4 and TRBJ1-2; TRBD1 is a possible D gene (6 bases). Trimming pared 5 bases from V and 7 bases from J, leaving 14 bases between. The CDR3 consists of 13 residues.

This clonotype appeared a few times. V gene TRBV9 combines with J gene TRBJ2-7, with D possibly being TRBD2 (5 bases). Trimming left V 0 bases short and J 6 bases short, with 16 bases between. Looked up from germline, CDR1 is SGDLS and CDR2 is YYNGEE. The CDR3 consists of 15 residues. CDR3 nucleotide sequence: TGTGCCAGCAGCGTAGATGAGCGGAGTAGGTCCGAGCAGTACTTC. It encodes CASSVDERSRSEQYF.

Points on this clonotype: A read error is likely here: a far larger clone is one base away. The chain is built from TRBV5-1 and TRBJ2-7; 9 bases are shared with TRBD1. Germline values: CDR1 SGHRS, CDR2 YFSETQ. CDR3 length: 15 amino acids. The junction had 8 bases not matched to a gene; V was cut back by 0 bases and J by 7 bases. CDR3 loop: CASSLEQGARSEQYF. The DNA for the CDR3 is TGCGCCAGCAGCTTGGAACAGGGGGCGCGTTCTGAGCAGTACTTC.

Concerning this clonotype itself: A much larger clone differs from this one at a single base, so this may be a read error. CDR3 amino acids: CASSWDATEALF. The CDR3 coding sequence is TGTGCCAGCAGTTGGGACGCCACTGAAGCTCTCTTT. The chain employs TRBV6-2 or TRBV6-3 and TRBJ1-1, with D perhaps TRBD1 (5 bases). This CDR3 spans 12 amino acids. Per the germline V gene, CDR1 is MNHEY and CDR2 is SVGEGT.

The CDR3, as DNA: TGTGCCATCAGTGATTCGACAGTTTGGGAGACCCAGTACTTC. Translating it yields CAISDSTVWETQYF. The V call is TRBV10-3, the J call TRBJ2-5; D might be TRBD1 (5 bases). CDR3 length: 14 amino acids. Trimming cost V 3 bases and J 5 bases, with 13 bases left between them. Looked up from germline, CDR1 is ENHRY and CDR2 is SYGVKD.

The genes are TRBV29-1 and TRBJ1-2; maybe TRBD1 (6 bases). The germline V gene has CDR1 SQVTM and CDR2 ANQGSEA. The CDR3 consists of 12 residues. Trimming stripped 5 bases from V and 8 bases from J, with 15 bases between. CDR3 nucleotide sequence: TGCAGCGTTAACAGGGTCATCTACGGCTACACCTTC. This encodes CSVNRVIYGYTF.

This clonotype came up many times. The chain recombines TRBV7-2 with TRBJ1-2; D is uncertain. Germline V gene sequence: CDR1 SGHTA, CDR2 FQGNSA. V was pared by 1 base and J by 4 bases, with 13 bases between. The CDR3 consists of 15 residues. CDR3: CASSLGGESGYGYTF. DNA of the CDR3: TGTGCCAGCAGCTTAGGGGGTGAATCGGGCTATGGCTACACCTTC.

This chain links TRBV20-1 with TRBJ2-1; 9 nucleotides align to TRBD2. Looked up from germline, CDR1 is DFQATT and CDR2 is SNEGSKA (reference sequence). The CDR3 extends over 14 amino acids. After removal of 5 bases from V and 3 bases from J, the junction contained 5 bases not matched to a gene. The CDR3 is CSAEATSGYNEQFF. In nucleotides, the CDR3 is TGCAGTGCTGAGGCGACTAGCGGCTACAATGAGCAGTTCTTC.

Points on this clonotype: A much larger clone sits a single nucleotide away, making a read error possible. The rearrangement joins TRBV29-1 to TRBJ1-2, with 10 bases matching TRBD1. Looked up from germline, CDR1 is SQVTM and CDR2 is ANQGSEA. The J segment lost 1 base and the V segment lost 3 bases, leaving 11 bases of the junction unmatched. The CDR3 extends over 17 amino acids. CDR3 sequence (DNA): TGCAGCGTTGATCCCCTACGGGACAGGGGCGATAACTATGGCTACACCTTC. Its protein is CSVDPLRDRGDNYGYTF. The whole variable domain, remainder taken from reference TRBV29-1 and TRBJ1-2, is SAVISQKPSRDICQRGTSLTIQCQVDSQVTMMFWYRQQPGQSLTLIATANQGSEATYESGFVIDKFPISRPNLTFSTLTVSNMSPEDSSIYLCSVDPLRDRGDNYGYTFGSGTRLTVV.

This chain connects TRBV5-1 to TRBJ1-1; no reliable D call. Trimming removed 1 base from V and 6 bases from J, with 16 bases in between. Germline CDR1 and CDR2: SGHRS and YFSETQ. The CDR3 loop spans 15 amino acids. The chain's CDR3 is CASSLMGSSGPEAFF. Here the CDR3 DNA reads TGCGCCAGCAGCTTGATGGGGTCGTCCGGGCCTGAAGCTTTCTTT.

This clonotype has a count of ten or more. The V call is TRBV27, the J call TRBJ1-2; D perhaps matches TRBD1 (6 bases). V was trimmed by 5 bases and J by 0 bases, leaving 13 bases between them. The CDR3 totals 15 residues. Germline loops: CDR1 MNHEY, CDR2 SMNVEV (reference sequence). CDR3 region: CASSLQGTSNYGYTF. The DNA of the CDR3 is TGTGCCAGCAGTCTGCAGGGGACATCTAACTATGGCTACACCTTC.

This clonotype was counted between two and nine times. This chain joins TRBV20-1 and TRBJ1-5; perhaps TRBD1 as D (6 bases). Looked up from germline, CDR1 is DFQATT and CDR2 is SNEGSKA (reference sequence). With 4 bases removed from V and 0 bases from J, the gap between germline ends came to 22 bases. The CDR3 spans 18 residues. The CDR3 sequence: CSAMDGYGGQYSNQPQHF. The CDR3 DNA reads TGCAGTGCTATGGACGGATACGGGGGACAATATAGCAATCAGCCCCAGCATTTT.

This clonotype was observed many times. This rearrangement joins TRBV6-9 to TRBJ2-7, with D possibly being TRBD1 (6 bases). V was shortened by 3 bases and J by 5 bases, with 17 bases between the two germline ends. CDR1 is MNHGY, CDR2 SVAAGI, per germline. CDR3 size: 15 residues. CDR3 in amino acids: CASSYPGTRLDEQYF. CDR3 bases: TGTGCCAGCAGTTACCCGGGGACACGCTTGGACGAGCAGTACTTC.

This clonotype has a count of ten or more. V and J are TRBV12-3 or TRBV12-4 and TRBJ1-5, with unresolved D. The CDR3 runs 15 residues. V shed 2 bases and J shed 0 bases, with 8 bases lying between them. CDR3 loop: CASSLIQISNQPQHF. Here the CDR3 DNA reads TGTGCCAGCAGTTTAATACAGATTAGCAATCAGCCCCAGCATTTT.

This clonotype occurred many times. The CDR3 bases are TGCAGTGCCACTCACCGCGAGGATTCGAGGGAAAAACTGTTTTTT. It codes for CSATHREDSREKLFF. V gene TRBV20-1 combines with J gene TRBJ1-4; D is uncertain. Trimming took off 6 bases at V and 8 bases at J, with 22 bases between the two ends. CDR3 length: 15 residues. Looked up from germline, CDR1 is DFQATT and CDR2 is SNEGSKA (reference sequence).

The chain links TRBV5-1 to TRBJ1-1; a possible D gene is TRBD1 (5 bases). Germline V gives CDR1 SGHRS, CDR2 YFSETQ. CDR3 length equals 12 residues. V dropped 2 bases and J dropped 8 bases, with 10 bases sitting between them. DNA for the CDR3: TGCGCCAGCAGCTTCAACAGGAAGGAAGCTTTCTTT. Its translation is CASSFNRKEAFF.

Many counts were recorded for this clonotype. This chain links TRBV2 with TRBJ2-7, with TRBD1 matching over 7 bases. Trimming cost V 7 bases and J 2 bases; bases outside gene matches: 2. The CDR3 is 12 amino acids. Germline loops: CDR1 SNHLY, CDR2 FYNNEI. The DNA for the CDR3 is TGTGCCAGCACCGGACAGGCCTACGAGCAGTACTTC. Encoded protein: CASTGQAYEQYF.

There are many counts of this clonotype. The chain employs TRBV7-2 and TRBJ1-5; no definite D call. V dropped 1 base and J dropped 4 bases, with 14 bases sitting between them. The CDR3 extends over 16 amino acids. Germline loops: CDR1 SGHTA, CDR2 FQGNSA. The CDR3 sequence: CASSLGPVTTNQPQHF. CDR3 DNA sequence: TGTGCCAGCAGCTTAGGACCGGTCACTACGAATCAGCCCCAGCATTTT.

This clonotype was observed a few times. As DNA, the CDR3 is TGCGCCAGCAGTGTCGACAGGCCGAACACCGGGGAGCTGTTTTTT. It codes for CASSVDRPNTGELFF. This sequence joins TRBV5-1 and TRBJ2-2; a possible D gene is TRBD1 (6 bases). There are 15 residues in the CDR3. V was shortened by 5 bases and J by 0 bases, with 11 bases between the two germline ends. Germline values: CDR1 SGHRS, CDR2 YFSETQ.